A selection of T cell receptor beta chains follows, all from one sample in a study of T cell responses to AZD1222 COVID-19 vaccine. Assay used: immunoSEQ multiplex PCR; TCRdb lists only in-frame clones, some missing. The profile shows some 110,000 clones, just over 85% of them singletons. Specimen: peripheral blood, collected 28 days after the second AZD1222 dose. The receptor source for this set is an adult who received the AZD1222 COVID-19 vaccine. The CDR3 runs from the conserved cysteine through the conserved F or W. Fields, in order: J gene, clone size, D gene, V gene, CDR3 DNA, CDR3 protein. D genes are given only for firm matches. Size is omitted from some rows. Given values are once, few, many or a class for expanded clones.

>TRBJ2-3|NA|NA|TRBV14
TGTGCCAGCAGCCGATCTGGAGATACGCAGTATTTT
CASSRSGDTQYF
>TRBJ2-1|NA|NA|TRBV4-1
TGCGCCAGCAGCCAAGATCCCAGGAGCAATGAGCAGTTCTTC
CASSQDPRSNEQFF
>TRBJ2-3|NA|NA|TRBV6-5
TGTGCCAGCAGCCTAGACATCACAGATACGCAGTATTTT
CASSLDITDTQYF
>TRBJ2-2|few|TRBD2|TRBV2
TGTGCCAGCAAACTAGCGGGAGGGCCCGGGGAGCTGTTTTTT
CASKLAGGPGELFF
>TRBJ2-2|once|NA|TRBV18
TGTGCCAGCTCACTCATGAAGGGGGAGGCGAACACCGGGGAGCTGTTTTTT
CASSLMKGEANTGELFF
>TRBJ1-4|NA|NA|TRBV7-8
TGTGCCAGCAGCTTAGGTTCCCCGCTCGATGAAAAACTGTTTTTT
CASSLGSPLDEKLFF
>TRBJ2-3|NA|TRBD2|TRBV5-8
TGTGCCAGCAGCTCCGCGGGGGGCGCAGATACGCAGTATTTT
CASSSAGGADTQYF
>TRBJ2-2|NA|TRBD1|TRBV18
TGTGCCAGCTCACCCACCGGGACAGGGGGCACCGGGGAGCTGTTTTTT
CASSPTGTGGTGELFF
>TRBJ1-6|NA|NA|TRBV30
TGTGCCTCAAAAGGGGAGGGGAGCGCCTATAATTCACCCCTCCACTTT
CASKGEGSAYNSPLHF
>TRBJ1-1|once|TRBD1|TRBV28
TGTGCCAGCAGGCTCACACGACAGGGGGCGCGGACTGAAGCTTTCTTT
CASRLTRQGARTEAFF
>TRBJ2-7|NA|NA|TRBV3-1/TRBV3-2
TGTGCCAGCAGCCAACTCAGAGACATACCACATTGCTACGAGCAGTACTTC
CASSQLRDIPHCYEQYF
>TRBJ2-1|NA|NA|TRBV7-6
TGTGCCAGCAGCCTTAGGTCGAGCTCCTACAATGAGCAGTTCTTC
CASSLRSSSYNEQFF
>TRBJ2-7|NA|NA|TRBV18
TGTGCCAGCTCACCAAATCCCCCGGGACTCCAATACGAGCAGTACTTC
CASSPNPPGLQYEQYF
>TRBJ2-2|NA|TRBD1|TRBV10-3
TGTGCCATCACAGAGACAGGGGGAAAGGCCACCGGGGAGCTGTTTTTT
CAITETGGKATGELFF
>TRBJ1-4|NA|NA|TRBV24-1
TGTGCCACCAACACTGCAACTAATGAAAAACTGTTTTTT
CATNTATNEKLFF
>TRBJ2-7|NA|NA|TRBV30
TGTGCCTGGAGAAGGGCGGGGAGCTCCTACGAGCAGTACTTC
CAWRRAGSSYEQYF
>TRBJ1-3|NA|NA|TRBV7-9
TGTGCCAGCAGCTTAGTCGGGGGCACCATATATTTT
CASSLVGGTIYF
>TRBJ2-7|NA|NA|TRBV6-5
TGTGCCAGCAGTTACTCGCGCAGACTTTACGAGCAGTACTTC
CASSYSRRLYEQYF
>TRBJ2-1|NA|NA|TRBV3-1/TRBV3-2
TGTGCCAGCAGCCAAGTTTCAGGGTCCCTCCCGTACAATGAGCAGTTCTTC
CASSQVSGSLPYNEQFF
>TRBJ2-1|once|NA|TRBV7-2
TGTGCCAGCAGCCGGAGGGCTCTTTACAATGAGCAGTTCTTC
CASSRRALYNEQFF
>TRBJ1-1|NA|TRBD1|TRBV28
TGTGCCAGCAGGGACAGGGTGGACCTTGGCACTGAAGCTTTCTTT
CASRDRVDLGTEAFF
>TRBJ2-7|once|NA|TRBV28
TGTGCCAGCATAGGGGACACACTTCACCACGAGCAGTACTTC
CASIGDTLHHEQYF
>TRBJ2-7|NA|NA|TRBV7-3
TGTGCCAGCAGCTTAAACGCAGGGTCCTACGAGCAGTACTTC
CASSLNAGSYEQYF
>TRBJ2-4|NA|TRBD2|TRBV5-6
TGTGCCAGCAGCTTAAAGACTAGCGGGAGGGGACGGGGCAAAAACATTCAGTACTTC
CASSLKTSGRGRGKNIQYF
>TRBJ1-1|once|NA|TRBV7-2
TGTGCCAGCAGTACAGCCATGAACACTGAAGCTTTCTTT
CASSTAMNTEAFF
>TRBJ2-5|NA|TRBD2|TRBV11-2
TGTGCCAGCCAGGTGGCGGGAGGGAATCAAGGGGAGACCCAGTACTTC
CASQVAGGNQGETQYF
>TRBJ1-2|NA|NA|TRBV18
TGTGCCAGCTCACCACCAGGGGTAGACTATGGCTACACCTTC
CASSPPGVDYGYTF
>TRBJ1-2|NA|TRBD1|TRBV24-1
TGTGCCACCAGCGAGCCCGGACAGGGTGACTATGGCTACACCTTC
CATSEPGQGDYGYTF
>TRBJ1-6|NA|TRBD1|TRBV18
TGTGCCAGCTCACCGAACCCAGGGGGCGGCAATTCACCCCTCCACTTT
CASSPNPGGGNSPLHF
>TRBJ1-2|NA|NA|TRBV3-1/TRBV3-2
TGTGCCAGCATCTGGCGAGAGTCACTTAACTATGGCTACACCTTC
CASIWRESLNYGYTF
>TRBJ2-5|once|TRBD2|TRBV6-2/TRBV6-3
TGTGCCAGCAGTCCCCCATACGGGGGGATTGAGACCCAGTACTTC
CASSPPYGGIETQYF
>TRBJ1-2|NA|NA|TRBV6-5
TGTGCCAGCAGTTACGATAGTCGGGGTTACTATGGCTACACCTTC
CASSYDSRGYYGYTF
>TRBJ1-4|once|NA|TRBV27
TGTGCCAGCAGGGTAGGGGCTCATGAAAAACTGTTTTTT
CASRVGAHEKLFF
>TRBJ2-2|NA|TRBD2|TRBV6-4
TGTGCCGCCCGACTAGCCGCGAACACCGGGGAGCTGTTTTTT
CAARLAANTGELFF
>TRBJ2-7|NA|TRBD1|TRBV3-1/TRBV3-2
TGTGCCAGCAGCCAAATGGCAGGGGGCGACGAGCAGTACTTC
CASSQMAGGDEQYF
>TRBJ1-1|NA|TRBD1|TRBV4-3
TGCGCCAGCAGCCATCGACAGGGTTTTACTGAAGCTTTCTTT
CASSHRQGFTEAFF
>TRBJ2-2|NA|NA|TRBV18
TGTGCCAGCTCACGGTTAACAGGGAAGACCGGGGAGCTGTTTTTT
CASSRLTGKTGELFF
>TRBJ1-4|NA|NA|TRBV7-2
TGTGCCAGCAGCGTAACAGGGATAAAACTGTTTTTT
CASSVTGIKLFF
>TRBJ1-5|once|NA|TRBV4-1
TGCGCCAGCAGCCAAGATTTGGCAGGCAATCAGCCCCAGCATTTT
CASSQDLAGNQPQHF
>TRBJ2-2|NA|NA|TRBV13
TGTGCCAGCAGCTTTCTGGACAGGAACACCGGGGAGCTGTTTTTT
CASSFLDRNTGELFF
>TRBJ2-3|NA|TRBD2|TRBV7-2
TGTGCCAGCAGCCTTTATGGTCGCGGGAGGCCCACAGATACGCAGTATTTT
CASSLYGRGRPTDTQYF
>TRBJ1-1|once|NA|TRBV5-1
TGCGCCAGCAGCTTATTCGAGAACACTGAAGCTTTCTTT
CASSLFENTEAFF
>TRBJ2-7|NA|NA|TRBV29-1
TGCAGCGTATCCCCCTCGGAGCGCGAGCAGTACTTC
CSVSPSEREQYF